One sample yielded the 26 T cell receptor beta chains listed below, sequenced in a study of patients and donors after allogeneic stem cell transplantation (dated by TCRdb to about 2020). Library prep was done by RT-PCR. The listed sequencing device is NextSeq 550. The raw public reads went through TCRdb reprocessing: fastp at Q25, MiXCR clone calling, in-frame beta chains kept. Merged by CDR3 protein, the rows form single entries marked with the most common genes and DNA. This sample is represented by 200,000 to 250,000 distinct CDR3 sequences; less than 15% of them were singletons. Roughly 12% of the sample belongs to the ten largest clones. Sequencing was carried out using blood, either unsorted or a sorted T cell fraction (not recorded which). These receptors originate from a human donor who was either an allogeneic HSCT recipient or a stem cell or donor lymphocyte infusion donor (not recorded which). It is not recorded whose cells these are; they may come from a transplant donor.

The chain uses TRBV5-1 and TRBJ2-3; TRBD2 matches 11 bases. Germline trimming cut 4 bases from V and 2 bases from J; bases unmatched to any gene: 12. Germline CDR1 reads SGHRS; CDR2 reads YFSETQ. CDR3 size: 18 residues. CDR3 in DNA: TGCGCCAGCAGCAAGACCCAACTAGCGGGGGACGTCACAGATACGCAGTATTTT. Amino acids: CASSKTQLAGDVTDTQYF.

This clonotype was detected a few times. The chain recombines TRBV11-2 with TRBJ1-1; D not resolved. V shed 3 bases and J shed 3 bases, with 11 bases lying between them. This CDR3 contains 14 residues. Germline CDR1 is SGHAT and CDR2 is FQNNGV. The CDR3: CASSFKGADTEAFF. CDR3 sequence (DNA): TGTGCCAGCAGCTTCAAGGGAGCTGACACTGAAGCTTTCTTT. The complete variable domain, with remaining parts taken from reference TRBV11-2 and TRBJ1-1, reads EAGVAQSPRYKIIEKRQSVAFWCNPISGHATLYWYQQILGQGPKLLIQFQNNGVVDDSQLPKDRFSAERLKGVDSTLKIQPAKLEDSAVYLCASSFKGADTEAFFGQGTRLTVV.

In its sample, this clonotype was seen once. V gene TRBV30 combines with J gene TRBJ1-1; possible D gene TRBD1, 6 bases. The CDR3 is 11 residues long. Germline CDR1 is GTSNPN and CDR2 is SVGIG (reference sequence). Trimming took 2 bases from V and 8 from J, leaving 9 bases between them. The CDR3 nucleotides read TGTGCCTGGAGTCTCAGGGGCGAAGCTTTCTTT. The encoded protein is CAWSLRGEAFF.

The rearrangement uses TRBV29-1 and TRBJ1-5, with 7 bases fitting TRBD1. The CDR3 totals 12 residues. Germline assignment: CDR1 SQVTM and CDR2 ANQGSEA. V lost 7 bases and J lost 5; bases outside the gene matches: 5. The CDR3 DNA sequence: TGCAGCGCCGGGACAGCCGATCAGCCCCAGCATTTT. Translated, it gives CSAGTADQPQHF. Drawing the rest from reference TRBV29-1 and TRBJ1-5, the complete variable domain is SAVISQKPSRDICQRGTSLTIQCQVDSQVTMMFWYRQQPGQSLTLIATANQGSEATYESGFVIDKFPISRPNLTFSTLTVSNMSPEDSSIYLCSAGTADQPQHFGDGTRLSIL.

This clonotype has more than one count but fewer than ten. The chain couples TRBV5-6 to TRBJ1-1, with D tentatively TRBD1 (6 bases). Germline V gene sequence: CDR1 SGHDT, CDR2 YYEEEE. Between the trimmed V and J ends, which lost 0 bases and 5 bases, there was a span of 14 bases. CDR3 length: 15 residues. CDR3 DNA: TGTGCCAGCAGCTTGGCCCCAAGGGGGGTGACTGAAGCTTTCTTT. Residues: CASSLAPRGVTEAFF.

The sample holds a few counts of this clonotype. Here the CDR3 reads CASSLEWAATGKLFF. In DNA, the CDR3 is TGCGCCAGCAGCTTGGAATGGGCGGCCACCGGAAAACTGTTTTTT. The chain joins TRBV5-1 to TRBJ1-4, with D unresolved. V lost 0 bases to trimming and J lost 10 bases, with 16 bases between them. Germline CDR1 and CDR2: SGHRS and YFSETQ. The CDR3 has 15 residues.

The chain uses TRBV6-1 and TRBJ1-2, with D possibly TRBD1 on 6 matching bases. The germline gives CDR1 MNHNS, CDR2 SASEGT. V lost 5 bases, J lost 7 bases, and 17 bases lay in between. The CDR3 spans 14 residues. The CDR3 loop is CASSPTGKLTGYTF. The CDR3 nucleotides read TGTGCCAGCAGTCCTACAGGGAAGTTAACTGGCTACACCTTC.

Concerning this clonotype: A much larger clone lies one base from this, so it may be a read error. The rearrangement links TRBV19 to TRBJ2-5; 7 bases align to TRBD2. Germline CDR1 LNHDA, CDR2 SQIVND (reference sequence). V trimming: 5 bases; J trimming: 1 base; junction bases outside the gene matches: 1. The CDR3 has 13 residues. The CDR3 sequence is CASSASGQETQYF. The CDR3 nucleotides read TGTGCCAGTAGTGCTAGCGGCCAAGAGACCCAGTACTTC.

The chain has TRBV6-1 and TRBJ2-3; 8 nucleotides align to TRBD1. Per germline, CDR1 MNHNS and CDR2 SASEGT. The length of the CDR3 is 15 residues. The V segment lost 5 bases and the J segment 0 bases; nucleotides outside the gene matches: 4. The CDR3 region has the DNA TGTGCCAGCAGTAAAACAGGGGGGAGCACAGATACGCAGTATTTT. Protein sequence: CASSKTGGSTDTQYF.

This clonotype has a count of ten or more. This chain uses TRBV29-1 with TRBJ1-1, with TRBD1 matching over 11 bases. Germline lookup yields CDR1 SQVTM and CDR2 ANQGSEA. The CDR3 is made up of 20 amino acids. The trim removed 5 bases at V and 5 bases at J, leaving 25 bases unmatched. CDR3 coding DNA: TGCAGCGTTACTACCCCGAGGACAGGGGGCTTGGGTTTGGGGCAGACTGAAGCTTTCTTT. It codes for CSVTTPRTGGLGLGQTEAFF.

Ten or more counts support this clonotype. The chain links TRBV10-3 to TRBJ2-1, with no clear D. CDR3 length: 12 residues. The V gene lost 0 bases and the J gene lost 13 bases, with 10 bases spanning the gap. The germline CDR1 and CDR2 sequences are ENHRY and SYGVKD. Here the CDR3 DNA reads TGTGCCATCAGTGAGTCGGGCCTGTATCAGTTCTTC. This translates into CAISESGLYQFF.

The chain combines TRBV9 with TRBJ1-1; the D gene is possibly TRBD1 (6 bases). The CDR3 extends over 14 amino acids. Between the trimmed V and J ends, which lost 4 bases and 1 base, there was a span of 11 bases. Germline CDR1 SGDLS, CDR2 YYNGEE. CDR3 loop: CASSPKGGNTEAFF. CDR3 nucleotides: TGTGCCAGCAGCCCCAAGGGGGGGAACACTGAAGCTTTCTTT. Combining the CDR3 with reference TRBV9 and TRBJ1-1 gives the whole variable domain DSGVTQTPKHLITATGQRVTLRCSPRSGDLSVYWYQQSLDQGLQFLIQYYNGEERAKGNILERFSAQQFPDLHSELNLSSLELGDSALYFCASSPKGGNTEAFFGQGTRLTVV.

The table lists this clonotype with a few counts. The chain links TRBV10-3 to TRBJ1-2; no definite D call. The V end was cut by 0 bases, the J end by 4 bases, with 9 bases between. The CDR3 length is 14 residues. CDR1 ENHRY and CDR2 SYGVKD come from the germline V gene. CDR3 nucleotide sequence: TGTGCCATCAGTGAGTCAGCTGGCGGCTATGGCTACACCTTC. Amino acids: CAISESAGGYGYTF.

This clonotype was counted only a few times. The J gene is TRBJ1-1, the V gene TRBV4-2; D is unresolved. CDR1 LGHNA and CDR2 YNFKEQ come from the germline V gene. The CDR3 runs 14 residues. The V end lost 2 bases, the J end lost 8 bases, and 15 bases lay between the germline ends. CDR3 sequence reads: CASSQLSGAREAFF. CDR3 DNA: TGTGCCAGCAGCCAACTCTCGGGTGCAAGGGAAGCTTTCTTT.

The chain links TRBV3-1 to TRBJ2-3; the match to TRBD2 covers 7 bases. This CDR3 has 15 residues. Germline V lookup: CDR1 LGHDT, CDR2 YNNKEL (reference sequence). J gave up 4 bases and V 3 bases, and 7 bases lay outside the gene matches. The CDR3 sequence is CASSQRGTFPDTQYF. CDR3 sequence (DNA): TGTGCCAGCAGCCAGCGGGGGACTTTTCCAGATACGCAGTATTTT.

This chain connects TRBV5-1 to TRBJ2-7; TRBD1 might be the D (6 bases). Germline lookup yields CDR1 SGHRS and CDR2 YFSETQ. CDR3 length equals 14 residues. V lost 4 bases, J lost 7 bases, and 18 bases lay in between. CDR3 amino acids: CASSRGHQLGEQYF. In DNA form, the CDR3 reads TGCGCCAGCAGCCGGGGACATCAACTGGGGGAGCAGTACTTC. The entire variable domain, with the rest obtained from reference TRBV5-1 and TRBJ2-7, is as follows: KAGVTQTPRYLIKTRGQQVTLSCSPISGHRSVSWYQQTPGQGLQFLFEYFSETQRNKGNFPGRFSGRQFSNSRSEMNVSTLELGDSALYLCASSRGHQLGEQYFGPGTRLTVT.

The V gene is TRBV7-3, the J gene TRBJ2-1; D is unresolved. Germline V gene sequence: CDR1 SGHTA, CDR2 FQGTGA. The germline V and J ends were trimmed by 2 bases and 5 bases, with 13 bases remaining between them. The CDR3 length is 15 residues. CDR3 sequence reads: CASSLGTRRDNEQFF. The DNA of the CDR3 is TGTGCCAGCAGCTTAGGTACTCGAAGAGACAATGAGCAGTTCTTC.

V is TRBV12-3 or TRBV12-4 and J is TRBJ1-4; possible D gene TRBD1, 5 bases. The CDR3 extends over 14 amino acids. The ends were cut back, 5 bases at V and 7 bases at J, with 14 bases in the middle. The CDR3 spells CASSRQGGSEKLFF. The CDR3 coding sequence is TGTGCCAGCAGTCGGCAGGGAGGGAGTGAAAAACTGTTTTTT.

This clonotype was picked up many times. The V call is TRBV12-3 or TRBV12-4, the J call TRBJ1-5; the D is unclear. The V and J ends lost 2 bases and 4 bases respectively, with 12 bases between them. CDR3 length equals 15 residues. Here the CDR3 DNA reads TGTGCCAGCAGTTTAACCGGATTCGGTAATCAGCCCCAGCATTTT. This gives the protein CASSLTGFGNQPQHF.

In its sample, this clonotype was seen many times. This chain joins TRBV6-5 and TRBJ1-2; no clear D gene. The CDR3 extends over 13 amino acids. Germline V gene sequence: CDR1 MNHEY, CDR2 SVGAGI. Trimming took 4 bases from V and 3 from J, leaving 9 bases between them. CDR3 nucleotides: TGTGCCAGCAGTTCCCCCTGGGACTATGGCTACACCTTC. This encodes CASSSPWDYGYTF.

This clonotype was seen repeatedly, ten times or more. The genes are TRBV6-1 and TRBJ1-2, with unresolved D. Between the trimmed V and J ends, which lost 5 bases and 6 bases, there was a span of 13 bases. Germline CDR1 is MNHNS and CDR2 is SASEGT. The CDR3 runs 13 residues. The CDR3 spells CASSTPDGHGYTF. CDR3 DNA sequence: TGTGCCAGCAGTACCCCAGACGGTCATGGCTACACCTTC.

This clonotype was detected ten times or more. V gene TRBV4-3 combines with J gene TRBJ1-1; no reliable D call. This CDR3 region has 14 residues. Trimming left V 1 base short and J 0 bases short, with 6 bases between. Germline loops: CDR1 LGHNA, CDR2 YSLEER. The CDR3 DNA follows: TGCGCCAGCAGCCAAGCAAATTTGAACACTGAAGCTTTCTTT. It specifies CASSQANLNTEAFF.

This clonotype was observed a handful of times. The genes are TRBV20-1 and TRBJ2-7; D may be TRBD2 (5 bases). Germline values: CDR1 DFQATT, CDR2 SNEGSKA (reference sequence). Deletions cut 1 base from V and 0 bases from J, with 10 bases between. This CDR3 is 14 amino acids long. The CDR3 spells CSARGHGNSYEQYF. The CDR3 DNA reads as TGCAGTGCTAGAGGTCACGGGAACTCCTACGAGCAGTACTTC.

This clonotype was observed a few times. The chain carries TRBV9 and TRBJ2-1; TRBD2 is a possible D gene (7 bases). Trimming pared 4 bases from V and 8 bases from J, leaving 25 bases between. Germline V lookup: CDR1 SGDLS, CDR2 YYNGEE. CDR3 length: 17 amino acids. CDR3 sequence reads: CASSPRRPGGISYEQFF. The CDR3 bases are TGTGCCAGCAGCCCCCGTCGCCCGGGGGGCATTAGCTATGAGCAGTTCTTC.

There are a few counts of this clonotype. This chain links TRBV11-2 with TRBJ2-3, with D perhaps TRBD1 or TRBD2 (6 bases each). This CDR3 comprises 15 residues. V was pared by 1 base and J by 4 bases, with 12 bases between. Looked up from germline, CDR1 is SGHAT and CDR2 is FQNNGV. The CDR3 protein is CASSLGLGGADTQYF. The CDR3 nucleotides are TGTGCCAGCAGCTTAGGGCTGGGGGGCGCAGATACGCAGTATTTT.

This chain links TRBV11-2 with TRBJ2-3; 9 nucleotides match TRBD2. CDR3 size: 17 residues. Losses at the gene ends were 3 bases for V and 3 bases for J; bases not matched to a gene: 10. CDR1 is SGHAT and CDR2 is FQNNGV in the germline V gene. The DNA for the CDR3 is TGTGCCAGCAGCTTTGTGGGCGGGGGGGCCTCAACAGATACGCAGTATTTT. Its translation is CASSFVGGGASTDTQYF.